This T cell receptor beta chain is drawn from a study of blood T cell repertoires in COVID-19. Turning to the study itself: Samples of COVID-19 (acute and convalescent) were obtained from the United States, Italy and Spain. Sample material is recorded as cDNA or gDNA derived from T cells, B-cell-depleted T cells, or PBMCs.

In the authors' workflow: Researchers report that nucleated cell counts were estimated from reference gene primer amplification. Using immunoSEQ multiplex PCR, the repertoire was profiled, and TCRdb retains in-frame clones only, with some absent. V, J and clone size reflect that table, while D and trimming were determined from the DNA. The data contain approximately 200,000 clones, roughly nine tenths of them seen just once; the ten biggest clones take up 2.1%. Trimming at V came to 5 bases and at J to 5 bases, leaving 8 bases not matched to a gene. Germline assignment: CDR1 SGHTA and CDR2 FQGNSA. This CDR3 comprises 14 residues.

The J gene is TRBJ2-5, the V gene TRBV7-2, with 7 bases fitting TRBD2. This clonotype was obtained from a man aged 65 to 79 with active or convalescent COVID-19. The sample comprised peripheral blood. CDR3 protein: CASSLRLAGETQYF. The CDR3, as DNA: TGTGCCAGCAGCCTACGACTAGCAGGGGAGACCCAGTACTTC.